This record concerns one TCR beta chain sequence. Its antigen has not been determined. Base quality data are lacking; no much larger clone is found one base away. The specimens were post-treatment primary, local recurrence and metastasis tumors obtained from patients with a poor prognosis. The CDR3 measures 14 amino acids from cysteine to phenylalanine. The only DNA kept is the CDR3, 42 bases in frame from the first base. CDR1 and CDR2 (GTSNPN, SVGIG) derive from the germline V gene (reference sequence). V was cut back by 0 bases and J by 5 bases, leaving a gap of 12 bases between them. The sample originates from a study of the immune and genomic landscape of osteosarcoma (TCRdb year 2020). As for the study more broadly: A total of around 47 pediatric and adult patients with high-grade osteosarcoma made up the overall cohort, and the median age at diagnosis was 27 years (range roughly 5-90). Poor-risk disease was overrepresented in the cohort, as 73% of patients had an unfavorable pathologic response to standard therapy and around 67% were deceased. The goal of the study was to explain why immune checkpoint inhibitors have shown limited clinical activity in osteosarcoma. Patients in the overall cohort were 60% male, and under 80% presented with localized disease at diagnosis. To define immunogenic potential, the study profiled osteosarcoma specimens using whole genome, RNA and T-cell receptor sequencing, along with immunohistochemistry and reverse phase protein arrays. To characterize the osteosarcoma immunogenomic landscape, TCR sequencing results were integrated with transcriptome, protein array and immunostaining data. A few patients contributed a couple of samples from the same tumor site.

TCR beta chain CDR3 regions were immunosequenced with the ImmunoSEQ Assay (Adaptive Biotechnologies). On the study's bioinformatics: The ImmunoSEQ Analyzer platform was used to export TCRB rearrangements, read counts, read proportions and gene usage. T-cell clonality was calculated on productive rearrangements as 1 minus Pielou's evenness. Clonal space homeostasis binned clonotypes as rare, small, medium, large or hyperexpanded (0.01 to 1 of the repertoire). TCR productive clonality was compared across immune clusters C1, C2 and C3 using the Wilcoxon rank sum test. TCRdb stores this immuneACCESS table with in-frame sequences only. Part of the clones is absent; in the studies checked, under half of the shortfall reflects unresolved V genes, and no reason is known for the rest. V and J calls and clone size are as listed in that table; D and trimming were resolved from the DNA. Here the sample has under 3,000 clones; approximately 72% occur a single time. The ten largest clones take up about 12% of the sample.

Findings and caveats that apply to the study as a whole: Along with the frozen tumor specimens, matched blood was collected from just a couple of patients. Rather than matched normal tissue, external data from normal skin and healthy peripheral blood provided the clonality benchmarks. Because osteosarcoma is rare and all possible samples were collected, sample size was not determined by any statistical method. Productive TCR clonality was found to be low overall, with an average of 0.09 and a maximum of 0.3, which suggested limited T-cell clonal expansion. TCR productive clonality was greater in the immune-hot C3 cluster than in the cold C1 cluster, although TCR productive clonality remained low overall. In five cases, the repertoire was dominated by a single hyperexpanded clone, and fewer than 100 T-cell clonotypes were detected in all five cases.

Material: osteosarcoma tumor tissue from the lung. This receptor was taken from a human donor with osteosarcoma. The V gene is TRBV30 and the J gene is TRBJ2-3, with no reliable assignment of the D segment. The sequenced DNA is TGTGCCTGGAGTGTCGGATTAAGGCTAGATACGCAGTATTTT. Its protein product is CAWSVGLRLDTQYF.